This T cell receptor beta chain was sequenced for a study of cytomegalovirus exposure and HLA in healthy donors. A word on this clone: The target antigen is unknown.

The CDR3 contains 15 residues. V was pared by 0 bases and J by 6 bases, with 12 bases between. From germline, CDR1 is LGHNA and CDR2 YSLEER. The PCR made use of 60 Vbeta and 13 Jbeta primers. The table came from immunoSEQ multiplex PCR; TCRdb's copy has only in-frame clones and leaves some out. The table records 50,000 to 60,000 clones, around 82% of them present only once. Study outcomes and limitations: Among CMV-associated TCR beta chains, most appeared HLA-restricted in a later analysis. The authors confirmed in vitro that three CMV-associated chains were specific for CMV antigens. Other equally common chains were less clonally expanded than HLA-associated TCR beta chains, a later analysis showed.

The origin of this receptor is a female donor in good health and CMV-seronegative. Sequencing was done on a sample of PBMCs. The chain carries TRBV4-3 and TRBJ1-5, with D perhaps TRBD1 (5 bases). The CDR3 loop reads CASSQDRGWGQPQHF. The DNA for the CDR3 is TGCGCCAGCAGCCAAGATCGGGGGTGGGGTCAGCCCCAGCATTTT.